The present TCR beta chain was sequenced within a study of radiation and T cells in renal cell carcinoma. General study results and limits: Top tumor clonotypes rose in blood 2 weeks post-radiation, then contracted.

Per the germline V gene, CDR1 is ENHRY and CDR2 is SYGVKD. V gave up 6 bases and J gave up 3 bases; unmatched junction bases: 8. This CDR3 has 16 residues. Stated time point: blood 2 weeks post-SBRT. Treatment here: 15 Gy SBRT to primary tumor, nephrectomy 4 weeks later. TCRdb keeps only in-frame clones here, not all; method: immunoSEQ multiplex PCR. The sample records some 120,000 clones, around four fifths being singletons. This clone was detected a few times. What it binds is not known. This specimen was blood, taken from a patient whose treatment included radiotherapy and nephrectomy. The receptor was derived from a woman aged 60-70 years with renal cell carcinoma. V and J are TRBV10-3 and TRBJ2-1; 10 positions match TRBD1. The CDR3 region is CAIRPQTGGFYNEQFF. CDR3 nucleotide sequence: TGTGCCATCAGGCCTCAGACAGGGGGCTTCTACAATGAGCAGTTCTTC.